These T cell receptor beta chains were read from a single sample in a study of T cells after yellow fever vaccination. TCRdb processed the 5' RACE reads anew with MiXCR; each CDR3 protein has one entry. The data show approximately 34,000 distinct CDR3 sequences, about 6.6% seen once. The specimen comprised PBMCs, either bulk or a sorted T-cell subset (CD4+, CD8+, memory, or dextramer-sorted; not recorded which), sampled on the day of the first yellow fever vaccination. The receptors come from a man between 18 and 35 years old who received the YFV17D yellow fever vaccine. Both conserved end residues are part of each CDR3. Fields, in order: D gene, V gene, clone size, J gene, CDR3 protein, CDR3 DNA. A D gene is named only where the DNA matches it firmly. Clone size is given for some rows only: seen once, a few or many times, or a class if the clone is expanded.

NA	TRBV6-5	many	TRBJ2-5	CASSYRWRGLGETQYF	TGTGCCAGCAGTTACCGGTGGAGGGGGCTTGGAGAGACCCAGTACTTC
NA	TRBV20-1	many	TRBJ1-4	CSARGGDKSEKLFF	TGCAGTGCTAGGGGTGGGGACAAAAGTGAAAAACTGTTTTTT
NA	TRBV7-2	many	TRBJ2-6	CASTYWGSGANVLTF	TGTGCCAGCACCTATTGGGGGTCTGGGGCCAACGTCCTGACTTTC
NA	TRBV19	NA	TRBJ2-1	CASTRYSSSYNEQFF	TGTGCCAGTACCCGCTATAGCAGCTCCTACAATGAGCAGTTCTTC
TRBD1	TRBV24-1	many	TRBJ2-5	CATSANTGDQETQYF	TGTGCCACCAGTGCAAATACAGGGGACCAAGAGACCCAGTACTTC
NA	TRBV7-3	many	TRBJ1-1	CASSLTSRDTEAFF	TGTGCCAGCAGCTTAACGTCCAGGGACACTGAAGCTTTCTTT
NA	TRBV7-2	many	TRBJ2-3	CASGRKGEDTQYF	TGTGCCAGCGGGAGAAAGGGTGAAGATACGCAGTATTTT
NA	TRBV6-5	many	TRBJ1-2	CASSRQELNYGYTF	TGTGCCAGCAGCCGACAGGAATTAAACTATGGCTACACCTTC
NA	TRBV6-5	NA	TRBJ1-2	CASSYLGFVGPNYGYTF	TGTGCCAGCAGTTACTTGGGCTTCGTGGGCCCTAACTATGGCTACACCTTC
NA	TRBV5-6	many	TRBJ2-2	CASSLVAGFNTGELFF	TGTGCCAGCAGCTTGGTGGCAGGCTTCAACACCGGGGAGCTGTTTTTT
NA	TRBV5-6	many	TRBJ2-3	CASSLGGLDTQYF	TGTGCCAGCTCCCTAGGGGGGCTGGATACGCAGTATTTT
NA	TRBV6-4	many	TRBJ2-1	CASSEEGGPYNEQFF	TGTGCCAGCAGTGAAGAGGGGGGCCCCTACAATGAGCAGTTCTTC
NA	TRBV5-6	many	TRBJ2-3	CASSFGGRTDTQYF	TGTGCCAGCAGCTTCGGGGGGCGCACAGATACGCAGTATTTT
TRBD2	TRBV7-7	few	TRBJ2-1	CASSILAGGYNEQFF	TGTGCTAGCAGCATACTAGCGGGGGGGTACAATGAGCAGTTCTTC
NA	TRBV20-1	many	TRBJ1-6	CSAKGPSYNSPLHF	TGCAGTGCTAAGGGGCCCTCCTATAATTCACCCCTCCACTTT
NA	TRBV10-3	many	TRBJ2-3	CAISGALLAPDTQYF	TGTGCCATCAGTGGTGCCTTACTAGCCCCAGATACGCAGTATTTT
NA	TRBV5-1	many	TRBJ1-5	CASSLVGLDQPQHF	TGCGCCAGCAGCTTGGTGGGATTGGATCAGCCCCAGCATTTT
NA	TRBV5-6	NA	TRBJ2-7	CAISRGQGSPEQYF	TGTGCCATCAGCCGCGGGCAGGGTTCCCCCGAGCAGTACTTC
TRBD1	TRBV11-2	many	TRBJ2-2	CASSFNRGRSGELFF	TGTGCCAGCAGCTTCAACAGGGGGCGAAGCGGGGAGCTGTTTTTT
TRBD2	TRBV20-1	many	TRBJ2-3	CSASDSGGADTQYF	TGCAGTGCTAGTGATAGCGGGGGGGCAGATACGCAGTATTTT
NA	TRBV5-4	NA	TRBJ1-2	CASSLGPTGWSVDYGYTF	TGTGCCAGCAGCTTGGGGCCCACGGGTTGGTCGGTTGACTATGGCTACACCTTC
NA	TRBV7-2	many	TRBJ2-3	CASSSNQGSTDTQYF	TGTGCCAGCAGCTCAAACCAAGGGAGCACAGATACGCAGTATTTT
TRBD2	TRBV7-2	many	TRBJ2-7	CASSSPTSGGSYEQYF	TGTGCCAGCAGCTCGCCGACTAGCGGGGGATCCTACGAGCAGTACTTC
NA	TRBV5-1	many	TRBJ1-5	CASSLAGDQPQHF	TGCGCCAGCAGCTTGGCAGGGGACCAGCCCCAGCATTTT
TRBD2	TRBV6-4	many	TRBJ2-4	CASRLEKRGAQISKLAKNIQYF	TGTGCCAGCAGACTCGAAAAGCGGGGGGCACAAATTAGTAAACTAGCCAAAAACATTCAGTACTTC
NA	TRBV6-2/TRBV6-3	many	TRBJ2-5	CASSYRTEETQYF	TGTGCCAGCAGTTACAGGACTGAAGAGACCCAGTACTTC
TRBD1	TRBV29-1	many	TRBJ1-2	CSGKSGQGDGYTF	TGCAGCGGAAAATCCGGACAGGGCGATGGCTACACCTTC
NA	TRBV18	NA	TRBJ2-7	CASSAGSIYEQYF	TGTGCCAGCTCAGCAGGGTCGATCTACGAGCAGTACTTC
NA	TRBV2	NA	TRBJ1-1	CASTKTENTEAFF	TGTGCCAGCACCAAGACGGAGAACACTGAAGCTTTCTTT
NA	TRBV3-1	many	TRBJ1-2	CASSHSRGYTF	TGTGCCAGCAGCCATTCGCGGGGCTACACCTTC
TRBD1	TRBV11-2	many	TRBJ2-1	CASSSTGGDEQFF	TGTGCCAGCAGCTCGACAGGGGGCGATGAGCAGTTCTTC
NA	TRBV6-5	NA	TRBJ1-1	CASSFPQHVTEAFF	TGTGCCAGCAGTTTCCCCCAGCACGTCACTGAAGCTTTCTTT
NA	TRBV20-1	many	TRBJ1-4	CSAREGGRGNEKLFF	TGCAGTGCCAGAGAAGGGGGTAGGGGGAATGAAAAACTGTTTTTT
NA	TRBV9	many	TRBJ2-1	CASSPYLGSTYNEQFF	TGTGCCAGCAGCCCCTACTTAGGGAGCACCTACAATGAGCAGTTCTTC
NA	TRBV12-3/TRBV12-4	many	TRBJ1-3	CASRPGTLGNTIYF	TGTGCCAGCAGACCCGGGACCCTGGGAAACACCATATATTTT
TRBD2	TRBV4-2	few	TRBJ2-3	CASSQGAGGPDTQYF	TGTGCCAGCAGCCAGGGAGCGGGGGGTCCAGATACGCAGTATTTT
NA	TRBV19	many	TRBJ2-1	CASSVGTLLTQFF	TGTGCCAGTAGTGTCGGGACACTACTTACGCAGTTCTTC
NA	TRBV24-1	few	TRBJ2-3	CATSDQPDPDTQYF	TGTGCCACCAGTGACCAACCGGACCCTGATACGCAGTATTTT
NA	TRBV20-1	many	TRBJ2-3	CSASRGPSTDTQYF	TGCAGTGCTAGCAGGGGCCCTAGCACAGATACGCAGTATTTT
NA	TRBV20-1	many	TRBJ2-3	CSARDPGGQGDTQYF	TGCAGTGCTCGAGACCCAGGAGGCCAAGGAGATACGCAGTATTTT
NA	TRBV28	NA	TRBJ2-1	CASSLRGAGYNEQFF	TGTGCCAGCAGTTTGCGGGGCGCGGGGTACAATGAGCAGTTCTTC
NA	TRBV20-1	NA	TRBJ1-4	CSARDLGIDKGATNEKLFF	TGCAGTGCTAGAGATCTTGGTATAGACAAGGGGGCAACTAATGAAAAACTGTTTTTT
NA	TRBV27	few	TRBJ2-3	CASSLRAGVRATDTQYF	TGTGCCAGCAGTTTAAGGGCAGGGGTCCGGGCGACAGATACGCAGTATTTT
NA	TRBV20-1	many	TRBJ2-4	CSARAGHIQYF	TGCAGTGCTAGGGCTGGCCACATTCAGTACTTC
TRBD1	TRBV29-1	many	TRBJ2-1	CSVHTGGPQQFF	TGCAGCGTACACACAGGGGGCCCCCAGCAGTTCTTC
TRBD1	TRBV6-5	many	TRBJ2-7	CASIRRPGQGAGEQYF	TGTGCCAGCATAAGGCGCCCGGGACAGGGAGCGGGAGAGCAGTACTTC
TRBD1	TRBV29-1	NA	TRBJ2-7	CSVEVLTGEEQYF	TGCAGCGTTGAAGTTCTGACAGGGGAAGAGCAGTACTTC
NA	TRBV10-2	many	TRBJ1-2	CASNSGPSYGYTF	TGCGCCAGCAATTCCGGGCCGAGCTATGGCTACACCTTC
NA	TRBV4-1	NA	TRBJ1-5	CASRQELHRGVGNQPQHF	TGCGCCAGCCGCCAAGAACTACACCGAGGGGTTGGCAATCAGCCCCAGCATTTT
NA	TRBV5-5	many	TRBJ2-1	CASSLAGYEQFF	TGTGCCAGCAGCTTGGCGGGTTATGAGCAGTTCTTC
NA	TRBV20-1	NA	TRBJ1-1	CSAGAGMVNEAFF	TGCAGTGCTGGGGCAGGGATGGTGAATGAAGCTTTCTTT
NA	TRBV5-1	many	TRBJ1-2	CASSDIPGDPNYGYTF	TGCGCCAGCAGCGACATCCCAGGAGACCCTAACTATGGCTACACCTTC
NA	TRBV3-1	NA	TRBJ1-6	CASSRQTLGSPLHF	TGTGCCAGCAGTCGACAAACCCTCGGTTCACCCCTCCACTTT
TRBD1	TRBV18	many	TRBJ2-3	CASLWTGGGTDTQYF	TGTGCCAGCTTGTGGACAGGGGGCGGAACAGATACGCAGTATTTT
NA	TRBV4-3	few	TRBJ1-3	CASSQARTAGNTIYF	TGCGCCAGCAGCCAAGCGCGGACGGCTGGAAACACCATATATTTT